This T cell receptor beta chain is from a study of T cells in Graves' hyperthyroidism and ophthalmopathy. The CDR3 is 17 amino acids. Germline trimming cut 5 bases from V and 5 bases from J; bases unmatched to any gene: 15. Germline CDR1 is MNHEY and CDR2 is SMNVEV (reference sequence). Stability of Graves' hyperthyroidism was defined as absent ophthalmopathy progression within 18 months. Each diagnosis was grounded in clinical symptoms, serum thyroxine and TRAb, thyroid ultrasound, and orbital computed tomography. Source material for PBMCs was more than 9.5 ml fresh peripheral blood. This clonotype was recorded a few times. It was RNA transcripts that yielded the amplified TCR beta CDR3 regions. The HTBI primer set drove a first-round RT-PCR of the TCR CDR3. TCRdb analysed the multiplex PCR reads with MiXCR anew, one entry per CDR3 protein. The sample yields around 520,000 distinct CDR3 sequences, around 15% seen once.

The genes are TRBV27 and TRBJ1-5, with 7 nucleotides matching TRBD1. The origin of this receptor is a woman in her 40s with Graves' hyperthyroidism. Sequenced material: blood. This CDR3 reads CASSPQGTPEIDQPQHF. The CDR3 nucleotides read TGTGCCAGCAGTCCACAGGGGACGCCCGAAATTGATCAGCCCCAGCATTTT.